The rows below give T cell receptor beta chains drawn from one sample of a study of T cells in Graves' hyperthyroidism and ophthalmopathy. TCRdb called the multiplex PCR reads again in MiXCR, with one record for every CDR3 protein. The table lists more than 300,000 distinct CDR3 sequences, roughly 13% of them singletons. The sequencing sample was made of blood. The receptors come from a woman in her twenties or thirties with Graves' hyperthyroidism. Both conserved end residues are part of each CDR3. Only some rows state a clone size, as once, few, many or a class for expanded clones.

V gene	J gene	clone size	CDR3 protein
TRBV5-6	TRBJ1-2	many	CASSLEEGSSRYGYTF
TRBV12-3/TRBV12-4	TRBJ2-7	-	CASSLEGDEQYF
TRBV29-1	TRBJ2-5	-	CSAPGAPETQYF
TRBV28	TRBJ2-7	many	CASSLGGSNYEQYF
TRBV29-1	TRBJ1-2	few	CSVIVDYGYTF
TRBV28	TRBJ2-7	many	CASSTGTGVYEQYF
TRBV9	TRBJ1-2	few	CASSAGQIYGYTF
TRBV29-1	TRBJ2-1	many	CSVEGLAGGASYNEQFF
TRBV11-2	TRBJ2-1	-	CASSPLAGTYNEQFF
TRBV2	TRBJ2-5	many	CASSGGRETQYF